The present TCR beta chain was sequenced within a study of cytomegalovirus exposure and HLA in healthy donors. Germline lookup yields CDR1 MNHEY and CDR2 SMNVEV (reference sequence). This CDR3 region has 15 residues. The ends were cut back, 0 bases at V and 8 bases at J, with 16 bases in the middle. Primers for the PCR totalled 60 Vbeta and 13 Jbeta. TCRdb's copy holds only in-frame clones and misses some; the assay was immunoSEQ multiplex PCR. There are 80,000 or so clones in the sample, with around 1.1% held by the top ten. The receptor's source is a woman in her thirties in good health and CMV-seronegative. The sample was PBMCs. The chain has TRBV27 and TRBJ1-2, with D possibly being TRBD1 (5 bases). The CDR3 coding sequence is TGTGCCAGCAGTTTATCTCGGCGGGGGAGCGGCGGCTACACCTTC. It translates to CASSLSRRGSGGYTF.